This T cell receptor beta chain was obtained from a study of blood T cell repertoires in COVID-19. Per germline, CDR1 SGHNT and CDR2 YYREEE (reference sequence). The CDR3 runs 18 residues. Trimming took 0 bases from V and 4 from J; bases not matched to a gene: 7. Generated by immunoSEQ multiplex PCR, the TCRdb table keeps only in-frame clones and is missing some. The sample lists 100,000 or so clones, roughly 77% occurring once. Source material: peripheral blood. This receptor was identified in a human donor in a cohort sampled during active COVID-19. V is TRBV5-4 and J is TRBJ2-3; 14 bases are a match to TRBD2. Here the CDR3 DNA reads TGTGCCAGCAGCTTGGAAGGACTAGCGGGGGGAGCGGCAGATACGCAGTATTTT. Protein product: CASSLEGLAGGAADTQYF.